This TCR beta chain was sequenced during a study of human T cells and chemical hapten exposure. Study-level background: Sensitization involved placing 2% DPC onto an approximately 2 cm by approximately 2 cm region of upper inner arm skin. Study results and caveats: The number of TCRs above 1 in 1000 frequency did not change after DPC sensitization.

Of note for this clonotype: Its specificity is not known.

From the RACE reads, TCRdb called clonotypes with MiXCR, one entry per CDR3 protein. Of around 260,000 distinct CDR3 sequences listed, 7.5% to 9% are singletons. Stated time point: pre-sensitization, week 0. Treatment denoted: therapeutic diphenylcyclopropenone sensitization with weekly scalp DPC. Patients had alopecia, were aged 18 to 70, and were not pregnant. Total RNA was extracted from unfractionated whole blood. The V segment lost 3 bases and the J segment 4 bases; nucleotides outside the gene matches: 8. This CDR3 region has 15 residues. From germline, CDR1 is SGHRS and CDR2 YFSETQ. The sequenced sample was whole blood, obtained in connection with sensitization to the hapten diphenylcyclopropenone (DPC). This chain links TRBV5-1 with TRBJ1-2; 8 bases are a match to TRBD1. The TCR originated in a woman aged 40 to 50 with alopecia areata. Some clones in this sample may be carry-over from other donors' samples. CDR3 in amino acids: CASSSQDTGGYGYTF. Written as DNA, the CDR3 is TGCGCCAGCAGCTCGCAGGATACAGGGGGCTATGGCTACACCTTC.